The 20 T cell receptor beta chains below all came from one sample that was sequenced in a study of T cells in Graves' hyperthyroidism and ophthalmopathy. RNA transcripts yielded amplified TCR beta CDR3 regions. Using the HTBI primer set, a first-round RT-PCR was run on the TCR CDR3. TCRdb re-called the multiplex PCR reads with MiXCR, one entry per CDR3 protein. The table shows 480,000 or so distinct CDR3 sequences, with 40% to 50% occurring only once. Sequenced sample: peripheral blood or thyroid tissue (not recorded which). The receptors stem from an adult woman with Graves' disease, either hyperthyroidism or ophthalmopathy (not recorded which).

The V and J genes are TRBV27 and TRBJ2-7; the match to TRBD2 covers 8 bases. With 5 bases clipped from V and 0 bases from J, the junction kept 9 bases outside the gene matches. The CDR3 runs 16 residues. Germline CDR1 MNHEY, CDR2 SMNVEV (reference sequence). The CDR3 here is CASSGGPGGYSYEQYF. CDR3 nucleotides: TGTGCCAGCAGTGGGGGACCGGGAGGGTACTCCTACGAGCAGTACTTC.

This clonotype was observed at least ten times. This chain joins TRBV7-9 and TRBJ1-5; unclear D gene. V dropped 5 bases and J dropped 3 bases, with 14 bases sitting between them. The CDR3 length is 15 residues. Germline assignment: CDR1 SEHNR and CDR2 FQNEAQ (reference sequence). As DNA, the CDR3 is TGTGCCAGCAGCCCCGGATCCGCGAACAATCAGCCCCAGCATTTT. Protein product: CASSPGSANNQPQHF.

The rearrangement joins TRBV28 to TRBJ1-2; no reliable D call. CDR3 size: 14 residues. V lost 3 bases to trimming and J lost 4 bases, with 12 bases between them. Germline-derived CDR1 and CDR2 are MDHEN and SYDVKM. The CDR3: CASSLVEKTYGYTF. The CDR3 DNA is TGTGCCAGCAGTTTGGTGGAGAAGACCTATGGCTACACCTTC.

This clonotype was counted ten times or more. V and J are TRBV5-1 and TRBJ1-2; D is ambiguous. The V gene's germline CDR1 is SGHRS and CDR2 YFSETQ. The CDR3 is 13 amino acids. V dropped 1 base and J dropped 2 bases, with 6 bases sitting between them. In nucleotides, the CDR3 is TGCGCCAGCAGCTTGAACGGCAACTATGGCTACACCTTC. It yields the protein CASSLNGNYGYTF.

The chain has TRBV3-1 and TRBJ1-2; 8 bases align to TRBD1. Trimming at V came to 6 bases and at J to 2 bases, leaving 8 bases not matched to a gene. Germline CDR1 LGHDT, CDR2 YNNKEL (reference sequence). There are 15 residues in the CDR3. In DNA form, the CDR3 reads TGTGCCAGCAGAAGAGGACAGGGACCCAACTATGGCTACACCTTC. Its protein is CASRRGQGPNYGYTF.

This clonotype showed up just a few times. The rearrangement joins TRBV7-2 to TRBJ2-7, with TRBD1 as a possible D gene (6 bases). Per the germline V gene, CDR1 is SGHTA and CDR2 is FQGNSA. This CDR3 region has 13 residues. V was cut by 5 bases and J by 7 bases, with 15 bases left in between. The CDR3 DNA reads as TGTGCCAGCAGCATCGACAGGTTGGGAGAGCAGTACTTC. Amino acid sequence: CASSIDRLGEQYF.

Remarks on this clonotype: Since no conserved phenylalanine or tryptophan closes the CDR3, a read error is the likely cause. No DNA is shown, since the ends of the CDR3 on it are uncertain; the CDR3 is the one TCRdb lists. The gene calls are TRBV7-9 and TRBJ2-6. The CDR3 is 9 residues long, counting both termini. Germline V CDR1 and CDR2: SEHNR, FQNEAQ (reference sequence). CDR3 protein: CASSPKPGL.

There are many counts of this clonotype. The chain couples TRBV2 to TRBJ1-1; 7 bases fit TRBD1. The CDR3 contains 14 residues. CDR1 and CDR2 (germline): SNHLY, FYNNEI. The V segment lost 7 bases and the J segment 3 bases; nucleotides outside the gene matches: 8. CDR3 protein: CASTTSGTDTEAFF. The CDR3 bases are TGTGCCAGCACCACATCCGGGACAGACACTGAAGCTTTCTTT.

The V and J genes are TRBV28 and TRBJ1-3; D remains unclear. CDR1 is MDHEN, CDR2 SYDVKM, per germline. The CDR3 is 11 amino acids. The chain's CDR3 is CGSRSGNTIYF. The CDR3 bases are TGTGGGTCCCGCTCTGGAAACACCATATATTTT.

This clonotype was seen many times. V usage is TRBV20-1 and J usage is TRBJ2-7, with 10 bases aligning to TRBD1. The CDR3 runs 15 residues. Germline loops: CDR1 DFQATT, CDR2 SNEGSKA (reference sequence). After removal of 3 bases from V and 0 bases from J, the junction contained 5 bases not matched to a gene. The CDR3 sequence is CSASVRTGGSYEQYF. In nucleotides, the CDR3 is TGCAGTGCTAGTGTCCGGACAGGGGGCTCCTACGAGCAGTACTTC.

The rearrangement links TRBV7-8 to TRBJ2-7; 9 nucleotides agree with TRBD1. This CDR3 spans 14 amino acids. Germline V gene sequence: CDR1 SGHVS, CDR2 FQNEAQ. With V trimmed by 5 bases and J by 7 bases, 9 bases remained unmatched. The CDR3 region has the DNA TGTGCCAGCAGCCAGGGGACAGGGTTAAGTGAGCAGTACTTC. Protein: CASSQGTGLSEQYF.

This clonotype has ten or more counts. This chain connects TRBV20-1 to TRBJ2-7; the match to TRBD1 covers 8 bases. The J segment lost 0 bases and the V segment lost 3 bases, leaving 10 bases of the junction unmatched. The CDR3 runs 16 residues. CDR1 and CDR2 from the germline V gene are DFQATT and SNEGSKA (reference sequence). DNA of the CDR3: TGCAGTGCTAGTAGTACAGGGGGGAGGAGCTCCTACGAGCAGTACTTC. This codes for CSASSTGGRSSYEQYF.

The chain is built from TRBV29-1 and TRBJ2-7; 8 bases are shared with TRBD1. This CDR3 comprises 14 residues. The V gene's germline CDR1 is SQVTM and CDR2 ANQGSEA. Trimming took 6 bases from V and 2 from J; bases not matched to a gene: 9. The CDR3 loop is CSVRAGGKTYEQYF. The CDR3 bases are TGCAGCGTCAGGGCAGGGGGCAAGACCTACGAGCAGTACTTC.

This chain's CDR3 is CAMRTGAYEQYF. DNA of the CDR3: TGTGCCATGAGGACCGGGGCCTACGAGCAGTACTTC. This chain connects TRBV10-3 to TRBJ2-7, with a tentative D call TRBD2 (5 bases). Germline CDR1 and CDR2: ENHRY and SYGVKD. Trimming pared 9 bases from V and 2 bases from J, leaving 11 bases between. The length of the CDR3 is 12 residues.

The CDR3 coding sequence is TGTGCCAGCAGCTTAGGTGCAGGGAATCAGCCCCAGCATTTT. It codes for CASSLGAGNQPQHF. The rearrangement links TRBV7-9 to TRBJ1-5, with a weak D call TRBD1 (5 bases). The CDR3 is 14 amino acids. V dropped 1 base and J dropped 4 bases, with 8 bases sitting between them. Per germline, CDR1 SEHNR and CDR2 FQNEAQ (reference sequence). Variable domain in full (rest from reference TRBV7-9 and TRBJ1-5): DTGVSQNPRHKITKRGQNVTFRCDPISEHNRLYWYRQTLGQGPEFLTYFQNEAQLEKSRLLSDRFSAERPKGSFSTLEIQRTEQGDSAMYLCASSLGAGNQPQHFGDGTRLSIL.

The CDR3: CSVRWAGSYEQYF. In nucleotides, the CDR3 is TGCAGCGTTCGGTGGGCAGGGTCCTACGAGCAGTACTTC. The chain is built from TRBV29-1 and TRBJ2-7, with D tentatively TRBD1 (5 bases). The CDR3 is made up of 13 amino acids. Trimming pared 5 bases from V and 1 base from J, leaving 12 bases between. Germline V lookup: CDR1 SQVTM, CDR2 ANQGSEA.

This clonotype showed up just once. The junction departs from germline at one end; a sequencing error may be responsible. The rearrangement links TRBV10-3 to TRBJ1-1, with D tentatively TRBD1 (6 bases). Germline loops: CDR1 ENHRY, CDR2 SYGVKD. The length of the CDR3 is 14 residues. CDR3 sequence (DNA): TGTGCCACCAGTCAGTACCAGGGGAGCACTGAAGCTTTCTTT. It specifies CATSQYQGSTEAFF.

The gene calls are TRBV7-9 and TRBJ2-7; no firm D call. Trimming stripped 2 bases from V and 2 bases from J, with 7 bases between. Germline V gives CDR1 SEHNR, CDR2 FQNEAQ (reference sequence). The length of the CDR3 is 13 residues. The CDR3 DNA is TGTGCCAGCAGCTTATACCAGACCTACGAGCAGTACTTC. Translation: CASSLYQTYEQYF.

This clonotype was found a few times. This rearrangement joins TRBV7-9 to TRBJ1-5, with D uncertain. V lost 5 bases, J lost 3 bases, and 17 bases lay in between. Germline lookup yields CDR1 SEHNR and CDR2 FQNEAQ (reference sequence). The CDR3 has 16 amino acids. CDR3 coding DNA: TGTGCCAGCAGCCCCCCGGGTTTCGGCAACAATCAGCCCCAGCATTTT. This gives the protein CASSPPGFGNNQPQHF.

This clonotype has at least ten counts. The V call is TRBV29-1, the J call TRBJ2-7; TRBD2 agrees at 7 bases. Trimming removed 0 bases from V and 6 bases from J; junction bases left unmatched: 8. Germline CDR1 SQVTM, CDR2 ANQGSEA. There are 14 residues in the CDR3. The CDR3 reads CSVEDLPPGGEQYF. The CDR3 nucleotides are TGCAGCGTTGAAGATCTTCCCCCGGGAGGCGAGCAGTACTTC.